This T cell receptor (beta chain) appears in the sequencing data of a study of T cell repertoires in cytomegalovirus infection (dated by TCRdb to between 2019 and 2020). Study-wide context: Donor HLA type was relevant to the analysis, as public TCR beta signatures indicated carriage of CMV infection together with the matching HLA type. What the research found in general, with its limitations: In the ex vivo response, HLA-C-restricted CMV-specific TCR beta clonotypes were dominant, and in two of eight donors the single most frequent clonotype came from this HLA-C-restricted group. In both this cohort and an independent cohort of 350 or so donors, the cumulative frequency of public TCR beta family members distinguished carriers of CMV infection plus the relevant HLA type.

This clonotype showed up many times. What this receptor recognizes is not known. No much larger clone exists at a distance of one base, and base qualities are not known. The germline V gene yields KGHSH for CDR1 and LQKENI for CDR2. V gives up 5 bases and J gives up 8 bases, and the segment between their germline ends measures 13 bases. Including cysteine and phenylalanine, the CDR3 has 13 amino acids. The read is trimmed to its CDR3 DNA, 39 bases read in frame from base 1. The instrument was an Illumina HiSeq 1500. TCRdb itself trimmed the public reads at Q25 with fastp, ran MiXCR and retained productive beta chains. Identical CDR3 proteins give one entry, which carries the most common genes and DNA. In this sample the table shows around 280,000 distinct CDR3 sequences, roughly 13% of which occur a single time. The ten largest clones capture roughly 8.9% of the sample.

The source material was PBMCs. In this chain, TRBV18 is recombined with TRBJ2-1, with TRBD1 tentatively as D gene (6 bases match). This clonotype originated in a human donor in good health (CMV status not recorded). Some clones in this sample may be carry-over from other donors' samples. CDR3 sequence: CASSSVRGYEQFF. The sequenced DNA is TGTGCCAGCTCATCGGTGAGGGGGTATGAGCAGTTCTTC.